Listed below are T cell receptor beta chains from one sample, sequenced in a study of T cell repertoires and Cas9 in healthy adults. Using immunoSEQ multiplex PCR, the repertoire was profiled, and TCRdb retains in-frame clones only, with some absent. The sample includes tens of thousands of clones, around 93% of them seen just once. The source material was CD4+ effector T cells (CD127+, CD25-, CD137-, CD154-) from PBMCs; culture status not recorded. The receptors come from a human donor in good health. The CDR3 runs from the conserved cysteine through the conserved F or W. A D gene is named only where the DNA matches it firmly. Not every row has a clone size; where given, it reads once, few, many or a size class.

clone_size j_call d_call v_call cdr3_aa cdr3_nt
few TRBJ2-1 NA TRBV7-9 CASSSGGNYNEQFF TGTGCCAGCAGTTCTGGCGGAAATTACAATGAGCAGTTCTTC
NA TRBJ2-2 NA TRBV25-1 CASSEYSPGELFF TGTGCCAGCAGTGAATATAGTCCCGGGGAGCTGTTTTTT
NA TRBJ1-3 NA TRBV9 CASSATYAPGNTIYF TGTGCCAGCAGCGCCACTTACGCCCCTGGAAACACCATATATTTT
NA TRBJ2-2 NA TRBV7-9 CASRRVVTSNTGELFF TGTGCCAGCAGGCGTGTCGTAACCTCGAACACCGGGGAGCTGTTTTTT
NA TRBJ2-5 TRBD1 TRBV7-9 CASRSKTGQETQYF TGTGCCAGCAGATCAAAGACAGGGCAAGAGACCCAGTACTTC
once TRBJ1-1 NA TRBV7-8 CASRREGGNTEAFF TGTGCCAGCAGACGCGAAGGGGGGAACACTGAAGCTTTCTTT
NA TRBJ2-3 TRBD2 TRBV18 CASSPVAGDTDTQYF TGTGCCAGCTCACCTGTGGCGGGAGACACAGATACGCAGTATTTT
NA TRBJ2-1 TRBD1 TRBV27 CASSPGQHFNEQFF TGTGCCAGCAGTCCGGGACAGCACTTCAATGAGCAGTTCTTC
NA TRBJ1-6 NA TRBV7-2 CASSRTPFASTNSPLHF TGTGCCAGCAGCCGGACCCCGTTTGCGTCCACTAATTCACCCCTCCACTTT
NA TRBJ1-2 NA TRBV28 CASSLTQGGYGYTF TGTGCCAGCAGTTTAACGCAGGGAGGCTATGGCTACACCTTC
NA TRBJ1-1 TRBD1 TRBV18 CASSPRTGSNTEAFF TGTGCCAGCTCACCCCGGACAGGGTCGAACACTGAAGCTTTCTTT
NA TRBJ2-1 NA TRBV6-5 CASSARGIEQFF TGTGCCAGCAGTGCTAGGGGGATTGAGCAGTTCTTC
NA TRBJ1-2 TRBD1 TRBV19 CASTIIGGAGGDGYTF TGTGCCAGTACCATAATCGGGGGGGCAGGGGGCGATGGCTACACCTTC
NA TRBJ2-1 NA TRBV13 CASSFIASVPYNEQFF TGTGCCAGCAGCTTTATAGCTAGCGTCCCGTACAATGAGCAGTTCTTC
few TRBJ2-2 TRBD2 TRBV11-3 CASSRLAGDTGELFF TGTGCCAGCAGTCGACTAGCGGGGGATACCGGGGAGCTGTTTTTT
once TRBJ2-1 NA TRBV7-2 CASSLVRYNEQFF TGTGCCAGCAGCTTAGTGAGATACAATGAGCAGTTCTTC
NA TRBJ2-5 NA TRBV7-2 CASSLQGGTETQYF TGTGCCAGCAGCTTACAGGGGGGGACAGAGACCCAGTACTTC
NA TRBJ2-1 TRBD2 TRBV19 CASSISRLADNEQFF TGTGCCAGTAGTATTTCCCGTCTAGCGGACAATGAGCAGTTCTTC
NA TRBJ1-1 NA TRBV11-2 CASGTSGLNTEAFF TGTGCCAGCGGGACTTCGGGACTGAACACTGAAGCTTTCTTT
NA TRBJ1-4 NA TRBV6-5 CASGSAGPRGKLFF TGTGCCAGCGGGTCGGCCGGCCCGCGTGGCAAACTGTTTTTT
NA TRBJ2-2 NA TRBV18 CASSSRRGSGTGELFF TGTGCCAGCTCATCTCGAAGAGGGAGTGGTACCGGGGAGCTGTTTTTT
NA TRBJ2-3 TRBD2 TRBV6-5 CASGTSGRAADTQYF TGTGCCAGCGGGACTAGCGGGAGGGCGGCGGATACGCAGTATTTT
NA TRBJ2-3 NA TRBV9 CASSDGARGDTQYF TGTGCCAGCAGCGATGGGGCGCGTGGAGATACGCAGTATTTT
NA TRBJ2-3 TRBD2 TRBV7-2 CATSRGNTDTQYF TGTGCCACCTCGCGGGGGAACACAGATACGCAGTATTTT
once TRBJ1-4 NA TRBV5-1 CASSPWRGREKLFF TGCGCCAGCAGCCCCTGGAGGGGACGGGAAAAACTGTTTTTT
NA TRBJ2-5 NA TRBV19 CASRDGPGETQYF TGTGCCAGTAGGGACGGCCCGGGTGAGACCCAGTACTTC
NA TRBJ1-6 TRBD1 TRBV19 CASGQGYSPLHF TGTGCCAGTGGACAGGGTTATTCACCCCTCCACTTT
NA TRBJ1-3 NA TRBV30 CAWARFSGNTIYF TGTGCCTGGGCTCGGTTCTCTGGAAACACCATATATTTT
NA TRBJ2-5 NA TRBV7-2 CASSITGPQETQYF TGTGCCAGCAGCATCACAGGCCCACAAGAGACCCAGTACTTC
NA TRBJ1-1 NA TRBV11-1 CASSFLRAKNTEAFF TGTGCCAGCAGCTTTCTCCGTGCAAAGAACACTGAAGCTTTCTTT
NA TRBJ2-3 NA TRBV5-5 CASSLVGALATDTQYF TGTGCCAGCAGCTTGGTAGGAGCGCTAGCCACAGATACGCAGTATTTT
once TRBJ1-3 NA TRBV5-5 CASSFSQGLPGNTIYF TGTGCCAGCAGCTTTAGTCAGGGATTACCTGGAAACACCATATATTTT
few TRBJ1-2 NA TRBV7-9 CASSSLAGPYGYTF TGTGCCAGCAGCTCCCTGGCAGGTCCATATGGCTACACCTTC
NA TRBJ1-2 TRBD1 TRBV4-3 CASSQETGDSGYTF TGCGCCAGCAGCCAGGAAACAGGGGACAGTGGCTACACCTTC
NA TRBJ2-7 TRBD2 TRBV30 CAWRSISGGVPYEQYF TGTGCCTGGAGGTCCATTAGCGGGGGGGTGCCCTACGAGCAGTACTTC
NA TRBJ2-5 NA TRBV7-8 CASSGTGFSETQYF TGTGCCAGCAGCGGCACAGGGTTCTCAGAGACCCAGTACTTC
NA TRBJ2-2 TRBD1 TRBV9 CASNRVRGQGAGELFF TGTGCCAGCAACCGTGTTCGGGGACAGGGGGCCGGGGAGCTGTTTTTT
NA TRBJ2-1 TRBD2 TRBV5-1 CASSLALAGGLDEQFF TGCGCCAGCAGCTTGGCGTTAGCGGGGGGGCTCGATGAGCAGTTCTTC
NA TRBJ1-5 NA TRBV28 CASSSNYPTAPGF TGTGCCAGCAGCTCCAACTACCCGACAGCCCCAGGATTT
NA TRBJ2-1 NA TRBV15 CATSRGDNLDYNEQFF TGTGCCACCAGCAGAGGGGATAACCTTGATTACAATGAGCAGTTCTTC
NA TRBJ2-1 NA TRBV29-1 CSDVGGIGTNEQFF TGCAGCGACGTGGGGGGTATAGGGACCAATGAGCAGTTCTTC
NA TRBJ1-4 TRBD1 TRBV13 CASSFRYGGGTANEKLFF TGTGCCAGCAGCTTTCGTTACGGAGGCGGGACAGCGAATGAAAAACTGTTTTTT